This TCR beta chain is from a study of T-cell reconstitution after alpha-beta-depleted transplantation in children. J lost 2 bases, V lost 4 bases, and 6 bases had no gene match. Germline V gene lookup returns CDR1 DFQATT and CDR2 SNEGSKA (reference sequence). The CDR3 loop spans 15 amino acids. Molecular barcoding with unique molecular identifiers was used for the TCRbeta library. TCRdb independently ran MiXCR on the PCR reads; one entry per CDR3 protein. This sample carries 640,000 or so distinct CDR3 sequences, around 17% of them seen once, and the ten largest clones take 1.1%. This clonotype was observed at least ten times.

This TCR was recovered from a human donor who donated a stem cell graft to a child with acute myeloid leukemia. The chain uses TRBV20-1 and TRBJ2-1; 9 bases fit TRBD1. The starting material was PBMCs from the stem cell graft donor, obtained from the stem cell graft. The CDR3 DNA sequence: TGCAGTGCTAACCCAGGACAGGGGACCTACAATGAGCAGTTCTTC. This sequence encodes CSANPGQGTYNEQFF.